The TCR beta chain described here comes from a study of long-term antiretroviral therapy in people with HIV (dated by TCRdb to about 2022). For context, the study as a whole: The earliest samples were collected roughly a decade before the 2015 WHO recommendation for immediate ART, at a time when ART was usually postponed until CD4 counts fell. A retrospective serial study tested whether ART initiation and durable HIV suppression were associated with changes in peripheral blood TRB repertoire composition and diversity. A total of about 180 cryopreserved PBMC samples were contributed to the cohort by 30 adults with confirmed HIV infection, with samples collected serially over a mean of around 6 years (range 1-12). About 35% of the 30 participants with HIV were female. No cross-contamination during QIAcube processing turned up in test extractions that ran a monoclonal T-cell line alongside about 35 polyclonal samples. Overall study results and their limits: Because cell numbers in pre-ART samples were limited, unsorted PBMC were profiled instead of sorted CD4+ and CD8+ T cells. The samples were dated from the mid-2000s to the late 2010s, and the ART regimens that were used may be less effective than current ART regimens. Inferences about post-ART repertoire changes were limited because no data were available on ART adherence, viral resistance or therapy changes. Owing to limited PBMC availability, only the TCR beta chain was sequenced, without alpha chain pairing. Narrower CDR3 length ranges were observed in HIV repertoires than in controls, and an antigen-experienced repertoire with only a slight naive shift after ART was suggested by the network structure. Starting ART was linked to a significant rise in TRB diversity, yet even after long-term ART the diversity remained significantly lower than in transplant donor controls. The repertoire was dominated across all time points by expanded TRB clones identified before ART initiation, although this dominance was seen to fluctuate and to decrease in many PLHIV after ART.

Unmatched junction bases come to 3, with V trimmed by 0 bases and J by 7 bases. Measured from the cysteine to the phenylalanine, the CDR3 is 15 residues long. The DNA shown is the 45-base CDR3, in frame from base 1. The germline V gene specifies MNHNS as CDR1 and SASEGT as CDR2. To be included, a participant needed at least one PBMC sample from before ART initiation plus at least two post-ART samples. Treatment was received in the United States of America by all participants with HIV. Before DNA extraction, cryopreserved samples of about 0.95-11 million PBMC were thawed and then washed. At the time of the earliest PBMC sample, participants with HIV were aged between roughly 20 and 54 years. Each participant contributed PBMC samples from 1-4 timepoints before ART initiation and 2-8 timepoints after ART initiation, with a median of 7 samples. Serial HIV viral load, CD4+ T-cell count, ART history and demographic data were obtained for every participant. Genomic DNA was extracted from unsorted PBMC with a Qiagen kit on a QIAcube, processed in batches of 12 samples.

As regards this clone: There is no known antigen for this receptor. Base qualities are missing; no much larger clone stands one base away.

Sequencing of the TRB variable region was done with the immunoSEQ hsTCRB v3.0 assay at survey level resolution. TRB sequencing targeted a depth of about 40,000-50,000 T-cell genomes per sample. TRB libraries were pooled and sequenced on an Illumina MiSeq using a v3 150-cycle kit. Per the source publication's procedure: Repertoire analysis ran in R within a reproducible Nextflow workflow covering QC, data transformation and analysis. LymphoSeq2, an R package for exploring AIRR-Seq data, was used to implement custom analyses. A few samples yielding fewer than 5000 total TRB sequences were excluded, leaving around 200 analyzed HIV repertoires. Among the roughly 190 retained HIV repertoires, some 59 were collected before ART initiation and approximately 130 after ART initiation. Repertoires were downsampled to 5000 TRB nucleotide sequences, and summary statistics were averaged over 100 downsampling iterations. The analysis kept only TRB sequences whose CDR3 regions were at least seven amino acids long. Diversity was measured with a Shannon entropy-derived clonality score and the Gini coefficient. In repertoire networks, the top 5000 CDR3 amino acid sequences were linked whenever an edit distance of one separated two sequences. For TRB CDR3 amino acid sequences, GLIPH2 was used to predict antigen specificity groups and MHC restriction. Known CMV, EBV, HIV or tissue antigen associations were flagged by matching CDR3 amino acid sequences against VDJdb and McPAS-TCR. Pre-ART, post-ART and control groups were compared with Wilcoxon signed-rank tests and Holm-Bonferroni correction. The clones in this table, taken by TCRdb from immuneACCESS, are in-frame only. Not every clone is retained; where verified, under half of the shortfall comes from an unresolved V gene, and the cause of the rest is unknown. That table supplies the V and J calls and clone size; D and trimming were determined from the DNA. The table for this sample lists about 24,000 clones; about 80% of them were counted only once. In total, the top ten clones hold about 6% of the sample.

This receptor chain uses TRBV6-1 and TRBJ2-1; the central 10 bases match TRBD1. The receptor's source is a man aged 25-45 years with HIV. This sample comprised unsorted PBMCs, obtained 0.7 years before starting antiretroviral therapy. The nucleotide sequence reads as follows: TGTGCCAGCAGTGAAGCCGTGGACAGGGGGAATGAGCAGTTCTTC. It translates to CASSEAVDRGNEQFF.